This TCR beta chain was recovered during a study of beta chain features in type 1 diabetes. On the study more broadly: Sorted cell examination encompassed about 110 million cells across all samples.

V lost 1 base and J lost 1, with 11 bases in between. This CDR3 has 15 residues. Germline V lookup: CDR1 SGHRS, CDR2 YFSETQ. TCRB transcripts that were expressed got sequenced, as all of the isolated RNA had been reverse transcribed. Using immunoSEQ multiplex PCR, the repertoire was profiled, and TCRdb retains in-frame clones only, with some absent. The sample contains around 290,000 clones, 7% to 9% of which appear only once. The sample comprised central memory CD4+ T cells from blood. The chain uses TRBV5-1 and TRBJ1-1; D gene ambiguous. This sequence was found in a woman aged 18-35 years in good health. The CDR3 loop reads CASSLTTASNTEAFF. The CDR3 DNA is TGCGCCAGCAGCTTGACCACGGCCTCGAACACTGAAGCTTTCTTT.